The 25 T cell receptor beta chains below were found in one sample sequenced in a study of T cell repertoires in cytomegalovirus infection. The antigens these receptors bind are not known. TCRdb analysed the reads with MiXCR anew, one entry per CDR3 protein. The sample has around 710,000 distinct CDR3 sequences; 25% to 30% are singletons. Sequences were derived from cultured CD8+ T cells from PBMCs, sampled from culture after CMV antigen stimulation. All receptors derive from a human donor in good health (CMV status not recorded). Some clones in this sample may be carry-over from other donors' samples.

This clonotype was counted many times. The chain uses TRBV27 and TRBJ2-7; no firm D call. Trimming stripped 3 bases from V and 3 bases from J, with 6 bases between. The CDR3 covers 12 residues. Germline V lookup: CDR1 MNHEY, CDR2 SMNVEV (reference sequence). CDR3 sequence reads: CASSFYGYEQYF. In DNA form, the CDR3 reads TGTGCCAGCAGTTTCTACGGCTACGAGCAGTACTTC.

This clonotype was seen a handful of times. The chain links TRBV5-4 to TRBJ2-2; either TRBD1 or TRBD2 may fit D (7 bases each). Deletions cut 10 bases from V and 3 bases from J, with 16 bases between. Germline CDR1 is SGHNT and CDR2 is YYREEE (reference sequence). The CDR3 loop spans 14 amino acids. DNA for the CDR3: TGTGCCTGGGAGGGGACAGCGGACACCGGGGAGCTGTTTTTT. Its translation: CAWEGTADTGELFF.

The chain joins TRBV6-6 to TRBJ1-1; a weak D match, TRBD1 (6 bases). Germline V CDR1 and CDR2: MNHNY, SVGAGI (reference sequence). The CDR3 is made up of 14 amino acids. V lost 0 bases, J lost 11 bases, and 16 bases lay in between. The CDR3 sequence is CASSYSRAGVRAFF. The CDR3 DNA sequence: TGTGCCAGCAGTTACTCCAGGGCAGGGGTGAGGGCTTTCTTT.

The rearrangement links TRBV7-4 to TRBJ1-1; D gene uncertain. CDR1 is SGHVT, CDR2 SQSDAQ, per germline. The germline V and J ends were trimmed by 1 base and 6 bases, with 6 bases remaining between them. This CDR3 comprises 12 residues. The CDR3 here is CASSLDTPEAFF. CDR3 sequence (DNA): TGTGCCAGCAGCTTAGATACCCCTGAAGCTTTCTTT.

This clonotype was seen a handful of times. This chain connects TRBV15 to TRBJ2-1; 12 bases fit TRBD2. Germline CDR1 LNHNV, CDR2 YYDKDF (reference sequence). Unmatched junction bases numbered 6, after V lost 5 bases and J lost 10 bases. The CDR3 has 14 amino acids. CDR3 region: CATSPGGLAGEQFF. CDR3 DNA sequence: TGTGCCACCAGCCCGGGAGGACTAGCGGGGGAGCAGTTCTTC.

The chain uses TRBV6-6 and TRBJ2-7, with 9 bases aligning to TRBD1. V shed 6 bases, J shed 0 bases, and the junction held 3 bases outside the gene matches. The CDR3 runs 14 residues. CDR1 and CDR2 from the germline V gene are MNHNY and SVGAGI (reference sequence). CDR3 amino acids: CASRMGQGSYEQYV. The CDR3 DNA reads TGTGCCAGCAGAATGGGACAGGGCTCCTACGAGCAGTACGTC.

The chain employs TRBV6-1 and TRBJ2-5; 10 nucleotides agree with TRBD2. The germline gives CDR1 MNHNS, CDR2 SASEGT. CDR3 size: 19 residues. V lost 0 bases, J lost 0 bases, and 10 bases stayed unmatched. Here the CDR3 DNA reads TGTGCCAGCAGTGAAGCGCGGCTAGCGGGGGCTAAGTACCAAGAGACCCAGTACTTC. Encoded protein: CASSEARLAGAKYQETQYF.

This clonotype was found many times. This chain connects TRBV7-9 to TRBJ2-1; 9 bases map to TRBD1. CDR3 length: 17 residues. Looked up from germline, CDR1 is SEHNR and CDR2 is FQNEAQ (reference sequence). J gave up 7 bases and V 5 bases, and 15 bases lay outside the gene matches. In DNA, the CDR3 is TGTGCCAGCAGCCGACAGGGTTACAGGGGGCCTCTGAATGAGCAGTTCTTC. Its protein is CASSRQGYRGPLNEQFF.

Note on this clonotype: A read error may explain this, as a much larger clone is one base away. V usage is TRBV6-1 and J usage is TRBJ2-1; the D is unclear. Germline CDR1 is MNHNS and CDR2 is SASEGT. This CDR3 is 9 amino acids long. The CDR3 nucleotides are TGTGCCAGCGGCAATGAGCGGTTCTTC. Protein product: CASGNERFF.

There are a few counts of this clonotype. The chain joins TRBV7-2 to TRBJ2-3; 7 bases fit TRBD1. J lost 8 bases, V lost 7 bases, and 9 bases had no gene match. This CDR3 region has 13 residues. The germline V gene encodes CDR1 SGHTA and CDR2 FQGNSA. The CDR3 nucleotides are TGTGCCAGCATATCACAGGGGTGGGCTACGCAGTATTTT. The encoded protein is CASISQGWATQYF.

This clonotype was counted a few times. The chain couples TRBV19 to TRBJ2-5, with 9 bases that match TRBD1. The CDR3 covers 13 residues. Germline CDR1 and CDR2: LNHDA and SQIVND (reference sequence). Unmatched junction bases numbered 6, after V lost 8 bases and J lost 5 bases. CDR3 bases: TGTGCCAGTTCGACAGGGGGTGAGGAGACCCAGTACTTC. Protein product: CASSTGGEETQYF.

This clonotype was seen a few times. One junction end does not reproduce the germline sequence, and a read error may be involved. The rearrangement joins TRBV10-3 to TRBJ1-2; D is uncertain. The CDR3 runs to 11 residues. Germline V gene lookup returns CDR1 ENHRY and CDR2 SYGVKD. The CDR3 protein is CAIRTGSRGFF. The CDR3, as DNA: TGTGCCATCAGGACCGGGAGCCGCGGATTTTTC.

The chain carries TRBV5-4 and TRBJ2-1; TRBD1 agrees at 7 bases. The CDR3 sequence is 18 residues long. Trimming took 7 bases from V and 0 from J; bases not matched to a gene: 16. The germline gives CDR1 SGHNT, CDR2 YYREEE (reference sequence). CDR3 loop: CASPSTAGGPVSYNEQFF. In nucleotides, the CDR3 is TGTGCCAGCCCCTCCACGGCAGGGGGTCCTGTCTCCTACAATGAGCAGTTCTTC.

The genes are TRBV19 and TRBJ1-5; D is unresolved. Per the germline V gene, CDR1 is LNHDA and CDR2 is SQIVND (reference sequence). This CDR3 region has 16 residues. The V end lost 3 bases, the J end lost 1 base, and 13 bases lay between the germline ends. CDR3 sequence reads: CASSIMDVRSNQPQHF. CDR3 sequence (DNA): TGTGCCAGTAGTATCATGGACGTCAGGAGCAATCAGCCCCAGCATTTT.

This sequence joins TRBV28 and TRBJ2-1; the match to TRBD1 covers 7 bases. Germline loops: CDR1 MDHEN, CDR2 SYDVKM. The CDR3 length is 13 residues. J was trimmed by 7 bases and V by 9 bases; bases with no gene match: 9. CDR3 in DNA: TGTGCCAGTGAGGACAGGTATGGAAATGAGCAGTTCTTC. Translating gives CASEDRYGNEQFF.

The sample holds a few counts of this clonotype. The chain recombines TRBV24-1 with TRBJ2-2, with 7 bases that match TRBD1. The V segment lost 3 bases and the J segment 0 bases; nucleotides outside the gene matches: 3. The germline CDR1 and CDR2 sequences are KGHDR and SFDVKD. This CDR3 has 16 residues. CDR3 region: CATSDDTGANTGELFF. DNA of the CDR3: TGTGCCACCAGTGATGATACAGGGGCGAACACCGGGGAGCTGTTTTTT.

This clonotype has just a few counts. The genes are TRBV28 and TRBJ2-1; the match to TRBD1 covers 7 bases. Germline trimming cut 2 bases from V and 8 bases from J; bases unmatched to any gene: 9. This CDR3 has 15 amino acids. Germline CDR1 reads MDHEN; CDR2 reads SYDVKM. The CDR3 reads CASSLGQGVSDEQFF. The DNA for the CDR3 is TGTGCCAGCAGTTTAGGGCAGGGGGTTTCTGATGAGCAGTTCTTC.

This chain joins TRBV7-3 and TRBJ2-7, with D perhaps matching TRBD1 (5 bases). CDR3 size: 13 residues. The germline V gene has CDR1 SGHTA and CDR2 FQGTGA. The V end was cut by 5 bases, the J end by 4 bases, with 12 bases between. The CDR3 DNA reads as TGTGCCAGCAGCCGTCTAGGGGAATACGAGCAGTACGTC. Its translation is CASSRLGEYEQYV.

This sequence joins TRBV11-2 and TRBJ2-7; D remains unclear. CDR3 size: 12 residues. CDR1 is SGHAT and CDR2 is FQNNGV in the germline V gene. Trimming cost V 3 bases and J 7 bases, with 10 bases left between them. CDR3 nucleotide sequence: TGTGCCAGCAGCTTGGAAGGTCGGGAGCAGTACGTC. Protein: CASSLEGREQYV.

The CDR3 here is CASSEKDRQNSPLHF. Here the CDR3 DNA reads TGTGCCAGCAGTGAAAAAGACAGGCAGAATTCACCCCTCCACTTT. V gene TRBV6-1 combines with J gene TRBJ1-6; perhaps TRBD1 as D (6 bases). CDR1 and CDR2 from the germline V gene are MNHNS and SASEGT. V lost 2 bases to trimming and J lost 7 bases, with 12 bases between them. There are 15 residues in the CDR3.

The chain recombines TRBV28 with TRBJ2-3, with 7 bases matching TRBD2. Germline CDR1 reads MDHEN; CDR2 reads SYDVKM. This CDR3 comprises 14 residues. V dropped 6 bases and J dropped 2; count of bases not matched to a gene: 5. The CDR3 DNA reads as TGTGCCAGCAGCTCAGCGGGAAACACAGATACGCAGTATTTT. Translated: CASSSAGNTDTQYF. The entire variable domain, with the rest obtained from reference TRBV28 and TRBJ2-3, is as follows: DVKVTQSSRYLVKRTGEKVFLECVQDMDHENMFWYRQDPGLGLRLIYFSYDVKMKEKGDIPEGYSVSREKKERFSLILESASTNQTSMYLCASSSAGNTDTQYFGPGTRLTVL.

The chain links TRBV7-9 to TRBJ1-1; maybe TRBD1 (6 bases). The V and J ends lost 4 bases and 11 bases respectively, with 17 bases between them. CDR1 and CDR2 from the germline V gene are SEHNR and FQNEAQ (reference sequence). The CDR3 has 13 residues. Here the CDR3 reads CASSSQGDGIAFF. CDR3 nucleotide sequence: TGTGCCAGCAGCTCACAGGGAGACGGGATCGCTTTCTTT.

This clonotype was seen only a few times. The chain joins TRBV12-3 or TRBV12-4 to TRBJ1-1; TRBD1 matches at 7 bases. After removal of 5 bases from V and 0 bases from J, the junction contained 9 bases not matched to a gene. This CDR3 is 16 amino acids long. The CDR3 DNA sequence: TGTGCCAGCAGTAGGAACGGACAGGCCCTGAACACTGAAGCTTTCTTT. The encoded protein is CASSRNGQALNTEAFF.

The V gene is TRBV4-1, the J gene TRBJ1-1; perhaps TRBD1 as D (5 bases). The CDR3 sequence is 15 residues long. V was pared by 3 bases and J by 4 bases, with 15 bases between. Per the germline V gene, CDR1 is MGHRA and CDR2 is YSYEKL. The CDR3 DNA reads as TGCGCCAGCAGCCACCTCCAGAAGGGGTCCACTGAAGCTTTCTTT. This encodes CASSHLQKGSTEAFF.

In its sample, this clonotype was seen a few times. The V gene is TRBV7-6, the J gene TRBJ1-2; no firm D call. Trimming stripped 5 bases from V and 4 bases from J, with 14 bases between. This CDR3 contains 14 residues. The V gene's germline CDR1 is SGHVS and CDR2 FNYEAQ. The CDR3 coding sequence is TGTGCCAGCAGCCCTACGGCGGTTTTCTATGGCTACACCTTC. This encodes CASSPTAVFYGYTF. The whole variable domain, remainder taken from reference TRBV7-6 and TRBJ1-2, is GAGVSQSPRYKVTKRGQDVALRCDPISGHVSLYWYRQALGQGPEFLTYFNYEAQQDKSGLPNDRFSAERPEGSISTLTIQRTEQRDSAMYRCASSPTAVFYGYTFGSGTRLTVV.